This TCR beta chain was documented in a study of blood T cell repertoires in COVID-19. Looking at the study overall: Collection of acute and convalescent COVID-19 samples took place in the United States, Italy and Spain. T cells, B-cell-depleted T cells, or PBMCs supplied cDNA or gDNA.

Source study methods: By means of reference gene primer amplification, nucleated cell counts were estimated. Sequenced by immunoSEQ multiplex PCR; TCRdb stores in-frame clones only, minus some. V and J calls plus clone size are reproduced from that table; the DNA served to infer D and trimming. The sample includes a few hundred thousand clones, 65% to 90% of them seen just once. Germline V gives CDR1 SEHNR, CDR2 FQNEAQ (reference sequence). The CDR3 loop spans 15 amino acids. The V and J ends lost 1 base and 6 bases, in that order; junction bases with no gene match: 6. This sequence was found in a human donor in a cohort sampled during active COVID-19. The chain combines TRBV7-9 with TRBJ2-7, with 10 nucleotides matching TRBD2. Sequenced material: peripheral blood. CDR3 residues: CASSLEILAGGEQYF. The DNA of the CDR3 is TGTGCCAGCAGCTTAGAAATTTTAGCGGGAGGCGAGCAGTACTTC.